This TCR beta chain is from a study of shared clonotypes between healthy human individuals. Study conclusions and caveats: For naive CD4 cells, roughly 5.5% of clonotypes were shared across a handful of donors. The represented genetic and exposure-history diversity was limited by the small number of donors.

CD45RO-negative, CCR7-selected cells formed the naive CD8 fraction, which excluded terminally differentiated effector memory CD45RA+ cells. Participating donors were healthy, HIV-negative adults free of recent acute infections or vaccinations. Here immunoSEQ multiplex PCR was the method, and the copy in TCRdb shows in-frame clones only, minus some. Among roughly 810,000 clones listed, approximately 97% were seen once. Comments on this clone: Its target is unknown.

Sequenced input: naive CD8+ T cells sorted from blood. The source is a young man in good health.

In DNA form, the CDR3 reads TGTGCCAGCAGCGTGGGGGTAGAGACCCAGTACTTC. Amino acid sequence: CASSVGVETQYF. The rearrangement joins TRBV9 to TRBJ2-5; D may correspond to TRBD1 or TRBD2 (5 bases each). The CDR3 is 12 amino acids. The V and J ends lost 2 bases and 4 bases respectively, with 6 bases between them. The germline V gene has CDR1 SGDLS and CDR2 YYNGEE.